This T cell receptor beta chain was captured by sequencing in a study of beta chain features in type 1 diabetes. Study findings and constraints: For cells with high TCR expression, cDNA sequencing could yield over-representation.

The CDR3 spans 15 residues. Per germline, CDR1 SGDLS and CDR2 YYNGEE. V was shortened by 0 bases and J by 7 bases, with 14 bases between the two germline ends. Comments on this clone: Its antigen is unidentified.

The purity of all sorted populations exceeded 95%. Investigators reverse transcribed all isolated RNA, so they sequenced expressed TCRB transcripts. Sequencing used immunoSEQ multiplex PCR; TCRdb keeps in-frame clones, though not all of them. This sample has roughly 500,000 clones; about 10% occur once, and the top ten carry 0.04% to 0.05%. Input material: naive CD4+ T cells from blood. V is TRBV9 and J is TRBJ2-1; D might be TRBD2 (5 bases). The source of this sequence is a woman under 30 in good health. This CDR3 is CASSVAAGVGNEQFF. The CDR3 DNA is TGTGCCAGCAGCGTAGCTGCCGGGGTCGGTAATGAGCAGTTCTTC.